Described below is a single T cell receptor beta chain sequence and its context. This record belongs to a study of monozygotic twins with inflammatory bowel disease. For each CDR3 protein, TCRdb gives one entry from its re-call of the 5' RACE reads, without DNA. The listing contains fewer than 150,000 distinct CDR3 sequences. The CDR3 runs 13 residues. The V gene's germline CDR1 is DFQATT and CDR2 SNEGSKA (reference sequence). Sequencing was carried out using blood. The chain links TRBV20-1 to TRBJ2-7; TCRdb proposes TRBD2, but this gene call is untestable without DNA. This sequence was found in a human donor with ulcerative colitis or Crohn's disease, or a healthy co-twin of an affected twin (not recorded which). CDR3: CSAPRVGRDEQYF.